This is a list of T cell receptor beta chains from one sample in a study of cytomegalovirus exposure and HLA in healthy donors. TCRdb's copy holds only in-frame clones and misses some; the assay was immunoSEQ multiplex PCR. The table shows around 91,000 clones, with 78% occurring only once. Sequences were obtained from PBMCs. The receptor set was obtained from a male donor in good health and CMV-seropositive. Both conserved end residues are part of each CDR3. D genes are given only for firm matches. The listing skips clone size in some rows; elsewhere it reads once, few, many or a size class.

V gene: TRBV4-1
D gene: NA
J gene: TRBJ2-5
clone size: NA
CDR3 protein: CASSHSQGTMETQYF
CDR3 DNA: TGCGCCAGCAGCCACTCCCAGGGGACTATGGAGACCCAGTACTTC

V gene: TRBV27
D gene: TRBD1
J gene: TRBJ2-7
clone size: NA
CDR3 protein: CASSTRDRPYEQYF
CDR3 DNA: TGTGCCAGCAGTACCCGGGACAGACCCTACGAGCAGTACTTC

V gene: TRBV21-1
D gene: NA
J gene: TRBJ1-5
clone size: NA
CDR3 protein: CASSPRGRQGNQPQHF
CDR3 DNA: TGTGCCAGCAGCCCCCGCGGGAGACAGGGCAATCAGCCCCAGCATTTT

V gene: TRBV29-1
D gene: NA
J gene: TRBJ1-1
clone size: NA
CDR3 protein: CSVGQTWNTEAFF
CDR3 DNA: TGCAGCGTTGGACAGACCTGGAACACTGAAGCTTTCTTT

V gene: TRBV30
D gene: NA
J gene: TRBJ1-1
clone size: NA
CDR3 protein: CAWSDGGTEAFF
CDR3 DNA: TGTGCCTGGAGTGACGGAGGTACTGAAGCTTTCTTT

V gene: TRBV18
D gene: NA
J gene: TRBJ1-4
clone size: NA
CDR3 protein: CASSRSSSEKLFF
CDR3 DNA: TGTGCCAGCTCACGGTCCAGTTCCGAAAAACTGTTTTTT

V gene: TRBV15
D gene: TRBD1
J gene: TRBJ2-7
clone size: NA
CDR3 protein: CATSRDRGTGNLLEYF
CDR3 DNA: TGTGCCACCAGCAGAGACCGAGGGACAGGGAACCTCCTAGAGTACTTC

V gene: TRBV18
D gene: NA
J gene: TRBJ2-1
clone size: NA
CDR3 protein: CASSQGLYNEQFF
CDR3 DNA: TGTGCCAGCTCGCAAGGACTATACAATGAGCAGTTCTTC

V gene: TRBV7-8
D gene: TRBD1
J gene: TRBJ1-5
clone size: NA
CDR3 protein: CASSQYRGPSQPQHF
CDR3 DNA: TGTGCCAGCAGCCAATACAGGGGGCCAAGTCAGCCCCAGCATTTT

V gene: TRBV28
D gene: TRBD2
J gene: TRBJ2-2
clone size: NA
CDR3 protein: CASSLFNGRAVFTGELFF
CDR3 DNA: TGTGCCAGCAGTTTATTTAACGGGAGGGCCGTTTTTACCGGGGAGCTGTTTTTT

V gene: TRBV7-9
D gene: TRBD1
J gene: TRBJ2-7
clone size: NA
CDR3 protein: CASTLGQGGWNEQYF
CDR3 DNA: TGTGCCAGCACCCTAGGACAGGGGGGGTGGAACGAGCAGTACTTC

V gene: TRBV5-6
D gene: TRBD1
J gene: TRBJ2-1
clone size: NA
CDR3 protein: CASMTGGANEQFF
CDR3 DNA: TGTGCCAGCATGACAGGGGGGGCCAATGAGCAGTTCTTC

V gene: TRBV25-1
D gene: NA
J gene: TRBJ1-2
clone size: few
CDR3 protein: CASSDFKLGGGYTF
CDR3 DNA: TGTGCCAGCAGTGATTTTAAATTGGGAGGCGGCTACACCTTC

V gene: TRBV30
D gene: TRBD2
J gene: TRBJ2-7
clone size: once
CDR3 protein: CAWSLGTSGYYEQYF
CDR3 DNA: TGTGCCTGGAGTCTCGGGACTAGCGGTTACTACGAGCAGTACTTC

V gene: TRBV2
D gene: TRBD1
J gene: TRBJ2-2
clone size: NA
CDR3 protein: CASSAGTGGGTGELFF
CDR3 DNA: TGTGCCAGCAGTGCCGGGACAGGGGGTGGGACCGGGGAGCTGTTTTTT

V gene: TRBV7-2
D gene: TRBD2
J gene: TRBJ2-7
clone size: NA
CDR3 protein: CASSTDPGLAGGPFYEQYF
CDR3 DNA: TGTGCCAGCAGCACCGACCCTGGACTAGCGGGAGGTCCTTTCTACGAGCAGTACTTC